This TCR beta chain emerged from a study of cytomegalovirus exposure and HLA in healthy donors. The study's findings and limits: Most TCRs appeared rarely, but some public TCRs recurred in many donors. Diagnosis of cytomegalovirus status made by the classifier reportedly showed high specificity and sensitivity.

Assay used: immunoSEQ multiplex PCR; TCRdb lists only in-frame clones, some missing. Here the sample spans approximately 58,000 clones, about 91% being singletons. The length of the CDR3 is 13 residues. Germline V gene sequence: CDR1 MNHNS, CDR2 SASEGT. Trimming left V 8 bases short and J 3 bases short, with 14 bases between. Remarks on this clone: Its cognate antigen is unknown.

This TCR was recovered from a woman aged 30 to 39 in good health and CMV-seronegative. Sequenced sample: PBMCs. The V call is TRBV6-1, the J call TRBJ2-7; D is undetermined. This CDR3 reads CASASTPSYEQYF. The CDR3 bases are TGTGCCAGCGCGTCGACTCCAAGCTACGAGCAGTACTTC.